These T cell receptor beta chains were read from a single sample in a study of blood T cell repertoires in COVID-19. Repertoires were generated with immunoSEQ multiplex PCR, while TCRdb's copy carries only in-frame clones and drops some. Here the sample spans around 98,000 clones, 82% being singletons. The sample comprised peripheral blood. The source of these receptors is an older man with active or convalescent COVID-19. The CDR3 runs from the conserved cysteine through the conserved F or W. Fields, in order: clone size, D gene, V gene, J gene, CDR3 DNA, CDR3 protein. The D gene is left open where the match is weak. Size is stated for part of the rows, as once, few or many counts, or as a class when the clone is expanded.

>.|.|TRBV7-9|TRBJ1-1
TGTGCCAGCAGCTCAACCCAGGGGAACACTGAAGCTTTCTTT
CASSSTQGNTEAFF
>.|.|TRBV5-4|TRBJ1-2
TGTGCCAGCAGCTTGGATGAAATGGGCCCTTATGGCTACACCTTC
CASSLDEMGPYGYTF
>.|.|TRBV29-1|TRBJ1-2
TGCAGCGTTGAAGACCCCGACAGGCCAAAGGGAAACTATGGCTACACCTTC
CSVEDPDRPKGNYGYTF
>.|TRBD2|TRBV12-5|TRBJ2-1
TGTGCTAGTGGTTTGGCCGGGGGGTCCTACAATGAGCAGTTCTTC
CASGLAGGSYNEQFF
>.|.|TRBV11-3|TRBJ2-4
TGTGCCAGCAGCTCGGACTACCCGGGTAACATTCAGTACTTC
CASSSDYPGNIQYF
>.|TRBD1|TRBV5-1|TRBJ2-7
TGCGCCAGCAGCTTGAACAGGGGAACCTACGAGCAGTACTTC
CASSLNRGTYEQYF
>once|.|TRBV5-4|TRBJ1-1
TGTGCCAGCAGCCAGGGCGCCAAGAACACTGAAGCTTTCTTT
CASSQGAKNTEAFF
>few|TRBD1|TRBV7-9|TRBJ1-5
TGTGCCAGCAGCTTAGGACAGGGCAGCAATCAGCCCCAGCATTTT
CASSLGQGSNQPQHF
>.|TRBD1|TRBV12-3/TRBV12-4|TRBJ2-7
TGTGCCAGCAGTAGGGGGCGATACGAGCAGTACTTC
CASSRGRYEQYF
>.|.|TRBV18|TRBJ1-4
TGTGCCAGCTCACCATATGGTCAGGGGTCTAATGAAAAACTGTTTTTT
CASSPYGQGSNEKLFF